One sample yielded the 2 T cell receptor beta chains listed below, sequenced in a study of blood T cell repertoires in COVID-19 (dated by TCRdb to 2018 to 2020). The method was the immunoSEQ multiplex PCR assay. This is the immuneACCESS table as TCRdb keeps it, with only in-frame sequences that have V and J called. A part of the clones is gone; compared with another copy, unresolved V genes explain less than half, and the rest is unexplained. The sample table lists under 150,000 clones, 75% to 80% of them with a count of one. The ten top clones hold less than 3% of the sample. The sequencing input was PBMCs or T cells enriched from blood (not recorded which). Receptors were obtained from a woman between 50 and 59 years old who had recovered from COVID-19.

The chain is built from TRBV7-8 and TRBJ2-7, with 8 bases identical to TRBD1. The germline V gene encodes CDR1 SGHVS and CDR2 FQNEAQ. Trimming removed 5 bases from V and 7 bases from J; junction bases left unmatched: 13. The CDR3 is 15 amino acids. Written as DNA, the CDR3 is TGTGCCAGCAGCGCAAGGACAGGGAACCTCCTTGAGCAGTACTTC. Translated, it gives CASSARTGNLLEQYF.

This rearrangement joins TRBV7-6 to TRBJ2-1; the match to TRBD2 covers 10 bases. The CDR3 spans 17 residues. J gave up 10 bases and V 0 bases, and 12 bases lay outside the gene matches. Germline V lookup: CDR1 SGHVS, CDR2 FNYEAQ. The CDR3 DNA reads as TGTGCCAGCAGCTTAGCCATGAGCGGGAGGGCCTTCCGGGAGCAGTTCTTC. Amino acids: CASSLAMSGRAFREQFF.